Sequencing of this T cell receptor beta chain was carried out in a study of Graves' ophthalmopathy and Graves' hyperthyroidism. Amplifying from RNA transcripts, the study obtained TCR beta CDR3 regions. An opening RT-PCR round employed HTBI primers and preceded a second-round multiplex PCR. TCRdb recomputed calls from the multiplex PCR reads with MiXCR, one row per CDR3 protein. Of 300,000 to 400,000 distinct CDR3 sequences in the sample, roughly a sixth were seen once. This clonotype was picked up many times. V lost 3 bases and J 1 base, leaving 15 bases between the germline ends. The CDR3 has 16 amino acids. Germline V gene lookup returns CDR1 SGHVS and CDR2 FQNEAQ.

This TCR was sampled from an adult man with Graves' ophthalmopathy. The chain couples TRBV7-8 to TRBJ1-1; no clear D gene. Sequenced: peripheral blood. CDR3 nucleotides: TGTGCCAGCAGCTTCTTAAGACGACGGAAGAACACTGAAGCTTTCTTT. Protein product: CASSFLRRRKNTEAFF.